This TCR beta chain is drawn from a study of T cell repertoires in aging, cancer and after chemotherapy. Study-level results: In cancer patients, declining TCR diversity with age involved lost richness and lost evenness.

Trimming took off 1 base at V and 3 bases at J, with 4 bases between the two ends. The CDR3 consists of 12 residues. Germline CDR1 and CDR2: SEHNR and FQNEAQ (reference sequence). TCR beta rearrangements were amplified from peripheral blood genomic DNA. TRB rearrangements spanning V, D and J were amplified using mixed TRB-A/B primers. TCRdb itself ran the multiplex PCR reads through MiXCR, one entry per CDR3 protein. The data contain approximately 4,500 distinct CDR3 sequences, around 23% of them seen just once; the ten biggest clones take up around 30%. Worth noting for this clonotype: Its antigen is currently unknown.

The sequenced sample was blood. The source of this sequence is a human donor in good health. The donor label of this sample is uncertain. The genes are TRBV7-9 and TRBJ2-7; no definite D call. CDR3 sequence: CASSLEVYEQYF. For the CDR3, the DNA is TGTGCCAGCAGCTTAGAGGTCTACGAGCAGTACTTC.